Below are 23 T cell receptor beta chains sequenced from a single sample in a study of regulatory T cells in long-lasting Graves disease. Described time point: newly diagnosed GD, antithyroid drugs for less than 3 months. Isolated PBMC RNA provided the starting material for the TCR library. HTBI primers from iRepertoire and Arm-PCR of CDR3 regions yielded the TCR beta libraries. TCRdb called the multiplex PCR reads again in MiXCR, with one record for every CDR3 protein. Among hundreds of thousands of distinct CDR3 sequences listed, less than 20% were seen once. In addition, the sample was reused for a study of T cells in Graves' hyperthyroidism and ophthalmopathy.

This material consisted of peripheral blood mononuclear cells (PBMCs), taken at new diagnosis, from a patient treated with antithyroid drugs. These receptors were collected from a woman aged 25 to 45 with Graves disease.

The chain has TRBV27 and TRBJ2-6, with 9 bases lining up with TRBD1. The CDR3 contains 18 residues. Germline trimming cut 2 bases from V and 1 base from J; bases unmatched to any gene: 6. In germline, CDR1 is MNHEY, CDR2 SMNVEV (reference sequence). CDR3 coding DNA: TGTGCCAGCAGTTTACTCGGACAGGGGTCTTCTGGGGCCAACGTCCTGACTTTC. Amino acid sequence: CASSLLGQGSSGANVLTF.

This clonotype has at least ten counts. This chain uses TRBV27 with TRBJ1-5, with D possibly matching TRBD1 (5 bases). CDR1 MNHEY and CDR2 SMNVEV come from the germline V gene (reference sequence). The CDR3 is made up of 14 amino acids. The ends were cut back, 3 bases at V and 1 base at J, with 7 bases in the middle. The CDR3 region is CASSFRQSNQPQHF. The CDR3 nucleotides are TGTGCCAGCAGTTTTCGACAGAGCAATCAGCCCCAGCATTTT.

Comments on this clonotype: A much larger clone lies a single base off, so this may be a read error. This rearrangement joins TRBV15 to TRBJ2-3; no clear D. CDR1 and CDR2 (germline): LNHNV, YYDKDF (reference sequence). There are 14 residues in the CDR3. CDR3 DNA: TGTGTCACCAGCAGAGATGGCGGCACAGATACGCAGTATTTT. Protein sequence: CVTSRDGGTDTQYF.

This chain uses TRBV7-2 with TRBJ2-3; 9 bases align to TRBD2. The germline V gene encodes CDR1 SGHTA and CDR2 FQGNSA. V was clipped by 2 bases and J by 5 bases; unmatched bases: 11. There are 17 residues in the CDR3. DNA for the CDR3: TGTGCCAGCAGCTTAAGTGGCCTAGCGGGAAGCCGAGATACGCAGTATTTT. Translating it yields CASSLSGLAGSRDTQYF.

This clonotype was detected only a few times. This chain links TRBV6-1 with TRBJ1-4; D gene uncertain. The CDR3 length is 13 residues. With 6 bases removed from V and 6 bases from J, the gap between germline ends came to 11 bases. Per the germline V gene, CDR1 is MNHNS and CDR2 is SASEGT. The CDR3 reads CASRPHLDEKLFF. As DNA, the CDR3 is TGTGCCAGCAGACCACACCTGGATGAAAAACTGTTTTTT.

This clonotype was seen repeatedly, ten times or more. The chain has TRBV2 and TRBJ2-7; possibly TRBD2 for D (6 bases). The CDR3 spans 14 residues. Trimming shortened V by 4 bases and J by 9 bases, and 19 bases separated the two germline ends. CDR1 and CDR2 (germline): SNHLY, FYNNEI. In DNA, the CDR3 is TGTGCCAGCAGTGCTGCCGGGGGTTTCGGTTGGCAGTACTTC. It translates to CASSAAGGFGWQYF.

This clonotype was seen many times. The chain uses TRBV6-1 and TRBJ2-7; perhaps D is TRBD1 or TRBD2 (5 bases each). The CDR3 length is 14 residues. V was shortened by 6 bases and J by 1 base, with 13 bases between the two germline ends. Germline lookup yields CDR1 MNHNS and CDR2 SASEGT. The CDR3 sequence: CASRTEGPSYEQYF. CDR3 sequence (DNA): TGTGCCAGCAGAACTGAGGGGCCATCCTACGAGCAGTACTTC.

The table lists this clonotype with a few counts. CDR3 DNA sequence: TGCGCCAGCAGCTTGCAAGGCACTAATTCACCCCTCCACTTT. It specifies CASSLQGTNSPLHF. This chain connects TRBV5-1 to TRBJ1-6; the D is unclear. CDR1 is SGHRS and CDR2 is YFSETQ in the germline V gene. The V gene lost 1 base and the J gene lost 6 bases, with 8 bases spanning the gap. The CDR3 has 14 amino acids. Combining the CDR3 with reference TRBV5-1 and TRBJ1-6 gives the whole variable domain KAGVTQTPRYLIKTRGQQVTLSCSPISGHRSVSWYQQTPGQGLQFLFEYFSETQRNKGNFPGRFSGRQFSNSRSEMNVSTLELGDSALYLCASSLQGTNSPLHFGNGTRLTVT.

This clonotype was seen many times. This sequence joins TRBV25-1 and TRBJ2-5; TRBD2 matches 10 bases. CDR1 MGHDK and CDR2 SYGVNS come from the germline V gene. The CDR3 is 16 amino acids. The trim removed 1 base at V and 5 bases at J, leaving 7 bases unmatched. CDR3 region: CASSEWKREGLETQYF. The CDR3 bases are TGTGCCAGCAGTGAATGGAAGCGGGAGGGCCTCGAGACCCAGTACTTC. The complete variable domain, with remaining parts taken from reference TRBV25-1 and TRBJ2-5, reads EADIYQTPRYLVIGTGKKITLECSQTMGHDKMYWYQQDPGMELHLIHYSYGVNSTEKGDLSSESTVSRIRTEHFPLTLESARPSHTSQYLCASSEWKREGLETQYFGPGTRLLVL.

This clonotype was picked up many times. The V and J genes are TRBV11-2 and TRBJ2-5; D is undetermined. CDR1 and CDR2 from the germline V gene are SGHAT and FQNNGV. The CDR3 contains 15 residues. The V end was cut by 5 bases, the J end by 3 bases, with 16 bases between. CDR3 DNA: TGTGCCAGCAGCCCAATAGAGGCTCCCGAAGAGACCCAGTACTTC. Translation: CASSPIEAPEETQYF.

This chain links TRBV20-1 with TRBJ2-1; D is unresolved. Germline CDR1 is DFQATT and CDR2 is SNEGSKA (reference sequence). The CDR3 totals 12 residues. Trimming cost V 3 bases and J 15 bases, with 18 bases left between them. The DNA for the CDR3 is TGCAGTGCTAGGAATCCGAGAATAGGTCCGTTCTTC. This sequence encodes CSARNPRIGPFF.

This clonotype was seen only a few times. This chain connects TRBV5-1 to TRBJ2-1; 7 bases fit TRBD1. CDR3 length: 16 amino acids. Germline CDR1 is SGHRS and CDR2 is YFSETQ. J gave up 5 bases and V 4 bases, and 12 bases lay outside the gene matches. In DNA form, the CDR3 reads TGCGCCAGCAGCACCCAGTCGGGACAGATTGACAATGAGCAGTTCTTC. It codes for CASSTQSGQIDNEQFF.

This clonotype was detected only a few times. CDR3 nucleotide sequence: TGTGCCAGCAACTCCCACAGGGGTGTCTCCTACAATGAGCAGTTCTTC. It encodes CASNSHRGVSYNEQFF. This rearrangement joins TRBV11-3 to TRBJ2-1; 7 positions match TRBD1. Germline CDR1 is SGHNT and CDR2 is YENEEA. V trimming: 7 bases; J trimming: 0 bases; junction bases outside the gene matches: 9. The CDR3 consists of 16 residues.

This clonotype turned up a few times. The V and J genes are TRBV7-9 and TRBJ2-2; 9 positions agree with TRBD2. This CDR3 is 15 amino acids long. Trimming removed 4 bases from V and 6 bases from J; junction bases left unmatched: 6. Germline V lookup: CDR1 SEHNR, CDR2 FQNEAQ (reference sequence). As DNA, the CDR3 is TGTGCCAGCAGCTATAGCGGGAGCGACCCCGGGGAGCTGTTTTTT. The encoded protein is CASSYSGSDPGELFF.

This clonotype showed up many times. The rearrangement uses TRBV6-1 and TRBJ2-7, with 9 bases that match TRBD2. CDR1 is MNHNS, CDR2 SASEGT, per germline. The CDR3 totals 14 residues. The junction had 3 bases not matched to a gene; V was cut back by 6 bases and J by 0 bases. For the CDR3, the DNA is TGTGCCAGCAGGAGGACTAGCGTCTCCTACGAGCAGTACTTC. As protein: CASRRTSVSYEQYF.

This clonotype was detected ten times or more. The V call is TRBV6-1, the J call TRBJ1-2; D is unclear. V was trimmed by 8 bases and J by 1 base, leaving 11 bases between them. Germline V gene sequence: CDR1 MNHNS, CDR2 SASEGT. The CDR3 consists of 13 residues. As DNA, the CDR3 is TGTGCCAGCTCCATAGACCTTAACTATGGCTACACCTTC. Translation: CASSIDLNYGYTF.

This clonotype was detected ten times or more. This chain joins TRBV5-1 and TRBJ1-4; D is perhaps TRBD1 (6 bases). CDR3 length equals 13 residues. Between the trimmed V and J ends, which lost 1 base and 7 bases, there was a span of 8 bases. Germline-derived CDR1 and CDR2 are SGHRS and YFSETQ. The CDR3 protein is CASSLTGSEKLFF. DNA of the CDR3: TGCGCCAGCAGCTTGACAGGGAGTGAAAAACTGTTTTTT.

This clonotype was seen a handful of times. The V gene is TRBV6-9, the J gene TRBJ2-7; no clear D gene. CDR3 length: 11 amino acids. Trimming left V 3 bases short and J 9 bases short, with 9 bases between. Germline V gene sequence: CDR1 MNHGY, CDR2 SVAAGI. CDR3 DNA sequence: TGTGCCAGCAGTTACTCGAACGTGCAGTACTTC. It encodes CASSYSNVQYF.

This clonotype occurred many times. The V call is TRBV28, the J call TRBJ2-6, with D tentatively TRBD1 (6 bases). Trimming stripped 11 bases from V and 4 bases from J, with 9 bases between. The CDR3 is 12 residues long. Looked up from germline, CDR1 is MDHEN and CDR2 is SYDVKM. CDR3 DNA: TGTGCCGCAGGGGCCGGGGCCAACGTCCTGACTTTC. Translating it yields CAAGAGANVLTF.

This clonotype has a count of ten or more. The chain is built from TRBV2 and TRBJ2-5, with 7 nucleotides matching TRBD2. Germline V gene lookup returns CDR1 SNHLY and CDR2 FYNNEI. The length of the CDR3 is 15 residues. V lost 3 bases to trimming and J lost 2 bases; unmatched junction nucleotides: 6. The CDR3 DNA is TGTGCCAGCAGTGAGCGCGGGAGTGGTCAAGAGACCCAGTACTTC. This codes for CASSERGSGQETQYF. The full variable domain, rest sourced from reference TRBV2 and TRBJ2-5, is EPEVTQTPSHQVTQMGQEVILRCVPISNHLYFYWYRQILGQKVEFLVSFYNNEISEKSEIFDDQFSVERPDGSNFTLKIRSTKLEDSAMYFCASSERGSGQETQYFGPGTRLLVL.

This chain connects TRBV13 to TRBJ2-3; tentatively, D is TRBD1 (6 bases). The CDR3 consists of 13 residues. Germline CDR1 and CDR2: PRHDT and FYEKMQ (reference sequence). V lost 7 bases to trimming and J lost 1 base, with 9 bases between them. CDR3 region: CASNYRGTDTQYF. The CDR3 DNA sequence: TGTGCCAGCAACTACAGGGGCACAGATACGCAGTATTTT.

This chain links TRBV15 with TRBJ2-4, with 11 bases lining up with TRBD2. The CDR3 consists of 14 residues. Germline lookup yields CDR1 LNHNV and CDR2 YYDKDF (reference sequence). The trim removed 8 bases at V and 5 bases at J, leaving 5 bases unmatched. The DNA for the CDR3 is TGTGCCACCGGCACGGGACTAGCGGAAAACATTCAGTACTTC. This gives the protein CATGTGLAENIQYF.

This rearrangement joins TRBV5-1 to TRBJ1-6; no reliable D call. The CDR3 has 15 residues. Germline CDR1 reads SGHRS; CDR2 reads YFSETQ. V was shortened by 4 bases and J by 5 bases, with 13 bases between the two germline ends. The CDR3 loop is CASSPHGQDNSPLHF. CDR3 DNA: TGCGCCAGCAGCCCGCACGGGCAGGATAATTCACCCCTCCACTTT.